A single sample gave rise to the 29 T cell receptor beta chains below, sequenced in a study of blood T cell repertoires in COVID-19. Sequencing was performed with immunoSEQ multiplex PCR; in TCRdb, only in-frame clones are kept and a portion is missing. The sample records roughly 80,000 clones, around 85% being singletons. Sequenced material: peripheral blood. Source of these receptors: a woman of 80 years or more with active or convalescent COVID-19.

The chain couples TRBV6-5 to TRBJ1-1; possibly TRBD1 for D (5 bases). From germline, CDR1 is MNHEY and CDR2 SVGAGI. Trimming took off 0 bases at V and 6 bases at J, with 11 bases between the two ends. CDR3 size: 14 residues. The CDR3 loop is CASSYSPGVAEAFF. In nucleotides, the CDR3 is TGTGCCAGCAGTTACTCTCCGGGGGTTGCTGAAGCTTTCTTT.

V gene TRBV7-8 combines with J gene TRBJ2-7, with TRBD2 as a possible D gene (6 bases). Per the germline V gene, CDR1 is SGHVS and CDR2 is FQNEAQ. The CDR3 has 12 amino acids. With 5 bases removed from V and 3 bases from J, the gap between germline ends came to 8 bases. The CDR3 DNA reads as TGTGCCAGCAGCCGCGGGGTCTACGAGCAGTACTTC. The encoded protein is CASSRGVYEQYF. Full variable domain (outside the CDR3, taken from reference TRBV7-8 and TRBJ2-7): GAGVSQSPRYKVAKRGQDVALRCDPISGHVSLFWYQQALGQGPEFLTYFQNEAQLDKSGLPSDRFFAERPEGSVSTLKIQRTQQEDSAVYLCASSRGVYEQYFGPGTRLTVT.

The chain uses TRBV9 and TRBJ1-2; 8 bases line up with TRBD1. Trimming cost V 4 bases and J 4 bases; bases outside gene matches: 12. The CDR3 contains 16 residues. Germline CDR1 reads SGDLS; CDR2 reads YYNGEE. CDR3 bases: TGTGCCAGCAGCACAACCGCTGGGGACAGGACCTATGGCTACACCTTC. Translating gives CASSTTAGDRTYGYTF.

This clone was picked up one time. V and J are TRBV6-6 and TRBJ2-5; D gene unclear. Trimming removed 5 bases at V and 7 bases at J, with 17 bases between. Germline CDR1 MNHNY, CDR2 SVGAGI (reference sequence). The CDR3 spans 14 residues. Here the CDR3 DNA reads TGTGCCAGCAGTCATGACGGCCGCTGGAGGACCCAGTACTTC. Translated: CASSHDGRWRTQYF.

The chain has TRBV2 and TRBJ2-5; TRBD2 might be the D (6 bases). The CDR3 runs to 13 residues. Germline CDR1 SNHLY, CDR2 FYNNEI. The V end was cut by 7 bases, the J end by 0 bases, with 9 bases between. For the CDR3, the DNA is TGTGCCAGCATCCGGGGGAACCAAGAGACCCAGTACTTC. Translating it yields CASIRGNQETQYF.

CDR3 in DNA: TGCGCCAGCAGCCAAGATATGGCACTAGCGGGAGGGAACGAACGATTAGCCGGGGAGCTGTTTTTT. Protein: CASSQDMALAGGNERLAGELFF. The chain carries TRBV4-3 and TRBJ2-2; TRBD2 matches at 13 bases. This CDR3 is built from 22 residues. Looked up from germline, CDR1 is LGHNA and CDR2 is YSLEER. The V and J ends lost 0 bases and 6 bases, in that order; junction bases with no gene match: 19.

The chain recombines TRBV5-1 with TRBJ1-3; 9 nucleotides match TRBD1. CDR3 length: 15 amino acids. The V gene's germline CDR1 is SGHRS and CDR2 YFSETQ. V gave up 4 bases and J gave up 7 bases; unmatched junction bases: 9. CDR3 sequence (DNA): TGCGCCAGCAGCCGCGACCCGACAGGGGGGAACACCATATATTTT. Protein product: CASSRDPTGGNTIYF.

CDR3: CSVETGVSGYTF. The DNA for the CDR3 is TGCAGCGTTGAAACAGGAGTCTCTGGCTACACCTTC. The genes are TRBV29-1 and TRBJ1-2; D possibly corresponds to TRBD1 (5 bases). Germline-derived CDR1 and CDR2 are SQVTM and ANQGSEA. CDR3 length equals 12 residues. V was pared by 2 bases and J by 7 bases, with 11 bases between.

V usage is TRBV29-1 and J usage is TRBJ2-1; D is uncertain. Per germline, CDR1 SQVTM and CDR2 ANQGSEA. V was trimmed by 3 bases and J by 4 bases, leaving 4 bases between them. This CDR3 region has 11 residues. CDR3 DNA: TGCAGCGTTGAGCAGTACAATGAGCAGTTCTTC. Protein sequence: CSVEQYNEQFF.

This chain links TRBV21-1 with TRBJ2-7; the table's D call, TRBD2, was not checked against the DNA. TRBV21-1 is shown as a pseudogene. This CDR3 region has 14 residues. The CDR3 here is CASTGGERGYEQYF. DNA for the CDR3: TGTGCCAGCACCGGGGGGGAAAGGGGCTACGAGCAGTACTTC.

This chain connects TRBV5-4 to TRBJ1-3; maybe TRBD1 (5 bases). Per the germline V gene, CDR1 is SGHNT and CDR2 is YYREEE (reference sequence). V shed 4 bases and J shed 0 bases, with 14 bases lying between them. CDR3 size: 16 residues. The CDR3 DNA reads TGTGCCAGCAGCGCCCAGGGTGCCAGCTCTGGAAACACCATATATTTT. Residues: CASSAQGASSGNTIYF.

The J gene is TRBJ1-4, the V gene TRBV28; D perhaps matches TRBD1 (5 bases). Between the trimmed V and J ends, which lost 3 bases and 4 bases, there was a span of 9 bases. The CDR3 covers 14 residues. Germline CDR1 is MDHEN and CDR2 is SYDVKM. CDR3 coding DNA: TGTGCCAGCAGTTTGGGGGGAAATAATGAAAAACTGTTTTTT. Translated, it gives CASSLGGNNEKLFF.

This chain joins TRBV2 and TRBJ1-2, with TRBD1 matching 7 bases. The trim removed 5 bases at V and 2 bases at J, leaving 11 bases unmatched. This CDR3 contains 16 residues. Looked up from germline, CDR1 is SNHLY and CDR2 is FYNNEI. The CDR3 sequence is CASSNPDREGNYGYTF. The DNA for the CDR3 is TGTGCCAGCAGTAACCCCGACAGGGAAGGAAACTATGGCTACACCTTC.

This chain joins TRBV7-2 and TRBJ1-2; maybe TRBD1 (5 bases). Germline V CDR1 and CDR2: SGHTA, FQGNSA. The V and J ends lost 8 bases and 4 bases respectively, with 17 bases between them. CDR3 size: 14 residues. DNA of the CDR3: TGTGCCAGCTGTCCCCGGGACTTCCTCTATGGCTACACCTTC. Protein: CASCPRDFLYGYTF.

The chain links TRBV27 to TRBJ2-7, with TRBD2 identical over 10 bases. CDR1 and CDR2 from the germline V gene are MNHEY and SMNVEV (reference sequence). J lost 0 bases, V lost 3 bases, and 14 bases had no gene match. CDR3 size: 19 residues. The CDR3 DNA sequence: TGTGCCAGCAGTTTCCGTGGGGTAGCGGGAGGCCAGATCTCCTACGAGCAGTACTTC. It specifies CASSFRGVAGGQISYEQYF.

The V and J genes are TRBV6-6 and TRBJ2-2; TRBD2 agrees at 9 bases. The CDR3 length is 15 residues. V shed 7 bases, J shed 5 bases, and the junction held 8 bases outside the gene matches. Looked up from germline, CDR1 is MNHNY and CDR2 is SVGAGI (reference sequence). The CDR3 bases are TGTGCCAGCACCAAATCTAGCGGGATTACCGGGGAGCTGTTTTTT. Protein sequence: CASTKSSGITGELFF.

The rearrangement links TRBV5-4 to TRBJ1-3, with D uncertain. The CDR3 runs 16 residues. Germline CDR1 SGHNT, CDR2 YYREEE (reference sequence). Trimming pared 0 bases from V and 0 bases from J, leaving 10 bases between. CDR3: CASSLGQRLSGNTIYF. As DNA, the CDR3 is TGTGCCAGCAGCTTGGGGCAGAGGCTCTCTGGAAACACCATATATTTT. Based on the CDR3 plus reference TRBV5-4 and TRBJ1-3, the full variable domain is ETGVTQSPTHLIKTRGQQVTLRCSSQSGHNTVSWYQQALGQGPQFIFQYYREEENGRGNFPPRFSGLQFPNYSSELNVNALELDDSALYLCASSLGQRLSGNTIYFGEGSWLTVV.

This clone has more than one count but fewer than ten. The chain links TRBV27 to TRBJ1-6; TRBD1 matches 7 bases. The CDR3 contains 16 residues. Trimming at V came to 5 bases and at J to 4 bases, leaving 8 bases not matched to a gene. Per the germline V gene, CDR1 is MNHEY and CDR2 is SMNVEV (reference sequence). The CDR3 spells CASSASQTGYNSPLHF. Here the CDR3 DNA reads TGTGCCAGCAGTGCCTCCCAGACAGGGTATAATTCACCCCTCCACTTT.

V and J are TRBV7-6 and TRBJ1-5; D might be TRBD1 (5 bases). The CDR3 is 17 residues long. V was shortened by 2 bases and J by 0 bases, with 14 bases between the two germline ends. Germline CDR1 reads SGHVS; CDR2 reads FNYEAQ. CDR3 nucleotide sequence: TGTGCCAGCAGCTTAAAGGGAGGGGATCATAGCAATCAGCCCCAGCATTTT. Protein: CASSLKGGDHSNQPQHF.

The chain couples TRBV5-1 to TRBJ1-2; 11 nucleotides agree with TRBD1. This CDR3 is 15 amino acids long. V was clipped by 3 bases and J by 6 bases; unmatched bases: 7. Germline V gene sequence: CDR1 SGHRS, CDR2 YFSETQ. The CDR3 DNA sequence: TGCGCCAGCAGCTCTCGGACAGGGGGCGCCGATGGCTACACCTTC. This gives the protein CASSSRTGGADGYTF.

The CDR3 spells CASSQGQRLSGYTF. CDR3 nucleotide sequence: TGTGCCAGCAGCCAGGGACAGCGCCTCTCTGGCTACACCTTC. The J gene is TRBJ1-2, the V gene TRBV3-1 (or the pseudogene TRBV3-2), with 7 bases that match TRBD1. The V gene's germline CDR1 is LGHDT and CDR2 YNNKEL (reference sequence). V lost 3 bases, J lost 7 bases, and 8 bases stayed unmatched. The CDR3 is made up of 14 amino acids.

The V and J genes are TRBV9 and TRBJ2-2; D call uncertain. This CDR3 has 12 amino acids. CDR1 and CDR2 (germline): SGDLS, YYNGEE. The V end was cut by 6 bases, the J end by 3 bases, with 6 bases between. CDR3 nucleotide sequence: TGTGCCAGCAACAGCCACACCGGGGAGCTGTTTTTT. Amino acids: CASNSHTGELFF.

As to this clone: In the same sample, other DNA sequences code for this CDR3. The chain employs TRBV5-1 and TRBJ2-5; 7 positions agree with TRBD1. J lost 1 base, V lost 3 bases, and 3 bases had no gene match. Germline loops: CDR1 SGHRS, CDR2 YFSETQ. This CDR3 has 14 amino acids. DNA of the CDR3: TGCGCCAGCAGCTCCGGGACAGCCCAAGAGACCCAGTACTTC. Translating it yields CASSSGTAQETQYF.

The chain employs TRBV5-4 and TRBJ1-3; TRBD1 agrees at 8 bases. The V gene end was trimmed by 4 bases and the J gene end by 6 bases; junction bases not matched to a gene: 6. The CDR3 loop spans 14 amino acids. Germline assignment: CDR1 SGHNT and CDR2 YYREEE (reference sequence). Here the CDR3 reads CASSADRVSNTIYF. The CDR3 DNA is TGTGCCAGCAGCGCGGACAGGGTTTCAAACACCATATATTTT.

V usage is TRBV10-3 and J usage is TRBJ1-5; perhaps TRBD1 as D (5 bases). The CDR3 has 13 amino acids. Germline V gene sequence: CDR1 ENHRY, CDR2 SYGVKD. The germline V and J ends were trimmed by 4 bases and 5 bases, with 9 bases remaining between them. CDR3 sequence: CAISVDTDQPQHF. The CDR3, as DNA: TGTGCCATCAGTGTGGACACAGATCAGCCCCAGCATTTT.

This clone was observed a few times. The V gene is TRBV20-1, the J gene TRBJ2-5; D uncertain. V lost 7 bases and J lost 7, with 13 bases in between. Germline V gene lookup returns CDR1 DFQATT and CDR2 SNEGSKA (reference sequence). The CDR3 is 11 residues long. The CDR3 nucleotides are TGCAGTGGTGGGCCGGCCGGGACCCAGTACTTC. Residues: CSGGPAGTQYF.

The J gene is TRBJ2-7, the V gene TRBV28, with 12 bases identical to TRBD1. The germline gives CDR1 MDHEN, CDR2 SYDVKM. The J segment lost 0 bases and the V segment lost 7 bases, leaving 10 bases of the junction unmatched. The CDR3 is 17 amino acids. CDR3 region: CASNLRDRGLSSYEQYF. The CDR3 DNA sequence: TGTGCCAGCAACCTCCGGGACAGGGGGCTTAGCTCCTACGAGCAGTACTTC.

This clone is a singleton in its sample. The chain couples TRBV3-1 (or the pseudogene TRBV3-2) to TRBJ2-6, with unresolved D. Germline V CDR1 and CDR2: LGHDT, YNNKEL (reference sequence). Trimming removed 1 base from V and 0 bases from J, with 10 bases in between. The length of the CDR3 is 17 residues. The CDR3 loop reads CASSQVWQSSGANVLTF. The DNA of the CDR3 is TGTGCCAGCAGCCAAGTTTGGCAGTCCTCTGGGGCCAACGTCCTGACTTTC.

The J gene is TRBJ2-7, the V gene TRBV2; 10 bases agree with TRBD1. The germline V gene has CDR1 SNHLY and CDR2 FYNNEI. J gave up 2 bases and V 4 bases, and 2 bases lay outside the gene matches. The CDR3 sequence is 14 residues long. CDR3: CASSGGQGTYEQYF. The DNA for the CDR3 is TGTGCCAGCAGTGGGGGACAGGGGACCTACGAGCAGTACTTC.